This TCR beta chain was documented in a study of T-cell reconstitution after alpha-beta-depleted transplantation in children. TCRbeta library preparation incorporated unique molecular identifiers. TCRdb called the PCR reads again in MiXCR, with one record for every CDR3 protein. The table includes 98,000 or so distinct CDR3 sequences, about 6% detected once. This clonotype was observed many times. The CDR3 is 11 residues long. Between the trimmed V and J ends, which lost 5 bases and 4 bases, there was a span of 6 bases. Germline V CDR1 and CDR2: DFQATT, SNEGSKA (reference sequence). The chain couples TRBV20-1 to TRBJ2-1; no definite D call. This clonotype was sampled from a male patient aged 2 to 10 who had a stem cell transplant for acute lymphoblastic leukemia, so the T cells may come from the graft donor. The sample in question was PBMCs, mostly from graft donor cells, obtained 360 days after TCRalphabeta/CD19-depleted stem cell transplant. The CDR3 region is CSAWDYNEQFF. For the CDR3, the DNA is TGCAGTGCTTGGGATTACAATGAGCAGTTCTTC.